This T cell receptor (beta chain) was sequenced in a study of metastatic and nonmetastatic thyroid tumors (TCRdb year 2020). With respect to the entire study: For patients with malignant and with benign thyroid disease, the researchers compared repertoires between peripheral blood samples and tumor or nodule tissue samples.

V is cut by 8 bases and J by 6 bases, and the space between the germline ends is 15 bases. The germline V gene sets CDR1 to MNHNS and CDR2 to SASEGT. The CDR3 runs 13 residues from the cysteine to the phenylalanine. Only the CDR3 region is kept as DNA, spanning 39 bases read in frame from base 1. The library was made by PCR. This sample was sequenced with an Illumina HiSeq 4000. High-throughput sequencing was used to profile the TCR beta-chain CDR3 region of every patient. The authors' analysis ran thus. A classifier to discriminate distant-metastatic papillary thyroid cancer patients was built from CDR3 differences across clinicopathological groups. To measure repertoire diversity the researchers used the Shannon index, while the Morisita-Horn index served to gauge how similar the tumor and blood repertoires were. TCRdb ran its own pipeline on the public reads, namely fastp trimming at Q25 and MiXCR clone calling, and kept in-frame beta chains. None of the V and J calls come from the authors' own analysis; TCRdb made them. This sample has tens of thousands of clones in its table, and roughly 20% of those were observed once. The top ten clonotypes cover about 4.6% of the sample.

What the authors observed across the whole study: In both blood and tumor samples, TCR beta diversity was reported to be significantly higher in malignant tumors than in benign nodules.

None of the patients had been given any treatment before thyroid surgery. Using T-cell receptor beta sequencing, the researchers looked back retrospectively at clinical samples from patients, gathered between about 2012 and 2019. This clone was seen ten or more times. The antigen it recognizes is unknown. Base qualities are missing; no much larger clone stands one base away. The chain was built from TRBV6-1 and TRBJ2-3, and TRBD1 may be the D gene, going by 5 matching bases. Sequenced material: adjacent normal tissue. This clonotype was sampled from a female donor with papillary thyroid cancer or a benign thyroid nodule (not recorded which). Some clones in this sample may be carry-over from other donors' samples. The CDR3 protein is CASLDRGGDTQYF. The nucleotide sequence reads as follows: TGTGCCAGCCTAGATAGGGGTGGGGATACGCAGTATTTT.